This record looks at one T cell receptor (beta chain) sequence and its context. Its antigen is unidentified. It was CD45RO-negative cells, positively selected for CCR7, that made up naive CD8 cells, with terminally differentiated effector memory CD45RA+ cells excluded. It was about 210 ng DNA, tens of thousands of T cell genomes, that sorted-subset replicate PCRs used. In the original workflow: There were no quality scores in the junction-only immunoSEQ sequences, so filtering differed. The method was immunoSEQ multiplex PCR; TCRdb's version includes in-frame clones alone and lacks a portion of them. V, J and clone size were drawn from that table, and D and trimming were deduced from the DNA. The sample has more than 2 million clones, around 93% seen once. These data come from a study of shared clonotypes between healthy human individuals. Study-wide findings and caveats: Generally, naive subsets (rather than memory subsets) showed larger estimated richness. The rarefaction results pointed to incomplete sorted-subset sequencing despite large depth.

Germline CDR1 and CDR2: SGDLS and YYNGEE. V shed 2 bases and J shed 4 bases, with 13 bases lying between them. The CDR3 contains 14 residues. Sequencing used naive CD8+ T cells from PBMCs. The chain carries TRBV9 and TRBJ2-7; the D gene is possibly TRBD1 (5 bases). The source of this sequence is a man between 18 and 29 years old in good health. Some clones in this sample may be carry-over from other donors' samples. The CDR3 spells CASSVGSKGYEQYF. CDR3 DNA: TGTGCCAGCAGCGTGGGGTCAAAGGGGTACGAGCAGTACTTC. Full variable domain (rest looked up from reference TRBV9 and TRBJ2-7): DSGVTQTPKHLITATGQRVTLRCSPRSGDLSVYWYQQSLDQGLQFLIQYYNGEERAKGNILERFSAQQFPDLHSELNLSSLELGDSALYFCASSVGSKGYEQYFGPGTRLTVT.